These 9 T cell receptor beta chains came from one sample sequenced in a study of blood T cell repertoires in COVID-19. Data came from immunoSEQ multiplex PCR; TCRdb stores just in-frame clones and leaves some out. In the table there are roughly 100,000 clones, around 88% of which are singletons. Material for sequencing was peripheral blood. The receptors here all came from a woman aged 70-85 years with acute or convalescent COVID-19.

This clone was counted a single time. The chain combines TRBV7-2 with TRBJ2-7; D might be TRBD1 (6 bases). Trimming removed 5 bases from V and 5 bases from J, with 16 bases in between. The V gene's germline CDR1 is SGHTA and CDR2 FQGNSA. This CDR3 has 14 amino acids. CDR3 in amino acids: CASSTRQASNEQYF. CDR3 sequence (DNA): TGTGCCAGCAGCACTCGACAGGCCAGCAACGAGCAGTACTTC.

This clone was detected only once. The chain is built from TRBV10-2 and TRBJ2-3, with 8 bases identical to TRBD2. CDR3 size: 18 residues. The V segment lost 7 bases and the J segment 5 bases; nucleotides outside the gene matches: 20. The V gene's germline CDR1 is WSHSY and CDR2 SAAADI. CDR3 nucleotide sequence: TGCGCCAGCACGCCGTTAGCGGGATCCCCGGTTTCACAAGATACGCAGTATTTT. Its protein product is CASTPLAGSPVSQDTQYF.

V usage is TRBV18 and J usage is TRBJ1-2; D possibly corresponds to TRBD1 (5 bases). Trimming stripped 2 bases from V and 1 base from J, with 8 bases between. The germline V gene encodes CDR1 KGHSH and CDR2 LQKENI. This CDR3 contains 14 residues. The CDR3 spells CASSPGAINYGYTF. The CDR3 nucleotides read TGTGCCAGCTCACCAGGGGCGATTAACTATGGCTACACCTTC.

The J gene is TRBJ1-2, the V gene TRBV19; 8 positions match TRBD1. There are 14 residues in the CDR3. V trimming: 5 bases; J trimming: 5 bases; junction bases outside the gene matches: 7. Germline lookup yields CDR1 LNHDA and CDR2 SQIVND (reference sequence). As DNA, the CDR3 is TGTGCCAGTAGTGTGCAGGGGGCAGGGTATGGCTACACCTTC. Translated, it gives CASSVQGAGYGYTF.

The genes are TRBV28 and TRBJ2-1; 8 nucleotides agree with TRBD2. J lost 5 bases, V lost 3 bases, and 3 bases had no gene match. From germline, CDR1 is MDHEN and CDR2 SYDVKM. This CDR3 region has 14 residues. In nucleotides, the CDR3 is TGTGCCAGCAGTTTCAGCGGGAGTGACAATGAGCAGTTCTTC. Protein: CASSFSGSDNEQFF.

This clone was found a few times. V gene TRBV18 combines with J gene TRBJ1-1, with D unclear. The CDR3 length is 16 residues. Germline assignment: CDR1 KGHSH and CDR2 LQKENI. Between the trimmed V and J ends, which lost 3 bases and 3 bases, there was a span of 17 bases. CDR3 DNA sequence: TGTGCCAGCTCACCCCCTTCCGGGGTCTGGGACACTGAAGCTTTCTTT. This encodes CASSPPSGVWDTEAFF. Full variable domain (outside the CDR3, taken from reference TRBV18 and TRBJ1-1): NAGVMQNPRHLVRRRGQEARLRCSPMKGHSHVYWYRQLPEEGLKFMVYLQKENIIDESGMPKERFSAEFPKEGPSILRIQQVVRGDSAAYFCASSPPSGVWDTEAFFGQGTRLTVV.

This clone has just one count. This chain links TRBV7-3 with TRBJ2-1, with D possibly matching TRBD2 (6 bases). The CDR3 is 14 amino acids. The germline V and J ends were trimmed by 2 bases and 5 bases, with 10 bases remaining between them. Germline V gene lookup returns CDR1 SGHTA and CDR2 FQGTGA. DNA for the CDR3: TGTGCCAGCAGCTTACGGGGGATCAACAATGAGCAGTTCTTC. This encodes CASSLRGINNEQFF. The full variable domain, rest sourced from reference TRBV7-3 and TRBJ2-1, is GAGVSQTPSNKVTEKGKYVELRCDPISGHTALYWYRQSLGQGPEFLIYFQGTGAADDSGLPNDRFFAVRPEGSVSTLKIQRTERGDSAVYLCASSLRGINNEQFFGPGTRLTVL.

J is TRBJ2-7 and V is TRBV3-1 (or the pseudogene TRBV3-2); TRBD2 agrees at 7 bases. The CDR3 consists of 13 residues. V shed 0 bases and J 10 bases; nucleotides not matched to a gene: 6. The germline V gene has CDR1 LGHDT and CDR2 YNNKEL (reference sequence). The CDR3 reads CASSQDQRTSQYF. In nucleotides, the CDR3 is TGTGCCAGCAGCCAAGATCAGCGGACTAGTCAGTACTTC.

The chain joins TRBV5-4 to TRBJ2-1; TRBD2 matches at 13 bases. The trim removed 3 bases at V and 9 bases at J, leaving 9 bases unmatched. Germline V gene data show CDR1 as SGHNT and CDR2 as YYREEE (reference sequence). This CDR3 is built from 16 residues. CDR3 sequence reads: CASSSALAGGSGEQFF. The CDR3 region has the DNA TGTGCCAGCAGCTCTGCACTAGCGGGGGGGTCGGGTGAGCAGTTCTTC.